A single sample gave rise to the 8 T cell receptor beta chains below, sequenced in a study of T cells after yellow fever vaccination. Via MiXCR, TCRdb re-called the 5' RACE reads, giving one row per CDR3 protein. This sample has 250,000 to 300,000 distinct CDR3 sequences, with approximately 10% found just once. The sample was CD4+ T cells sorted from PBMCs, taken 5 days after the yellow fever booster vaccination. Receptors originate from a man aged 18-30 years who received the YFV17D yellow fever vaccine.

The chain joins TRBV6-2 or TRBV6-3 to TRBJ1-5; no reliable D call. There are 13 residues in the CDR3. Trimming took off 6 bases at V and 3 bases at J, with 9 bases between the two ends. CDR1 is MNHEY and CDR2 is SVGEGT in the germline V gene. The CDR3 spells CASRAGSNQPQHF. CDR3 nucleotide sequence: TGTGCCAGCAGGGCAGGTTCCAATCAGCCCCAGCATTTT.

This clonotype was counted between two and nine times. V is TRBV20-1 and J is TRBJ1-2, with TRBD1 as a possible D gene (5 bases). Germline-derived CDR1 and CDR2 are DFQATT and SNEGSKA (reference sequence). The V gene lost 3 bases and the J gene lost 6 bases, with 11 bases spanning the gap. The CDR3 sequence is 12 residues long. CDR3 bases: TGCAGTGCTAGTAGGGGCCTCGATGGCTACACCTTC. It translates to CSASRGLDGYTF.

This clonotype was recorded a few times. V is TRBV27 and J is TRBJ2-7; 9 bases map to TRBD1. The CDR3 runs 19 residues. Germline V lookup: CDR1 MNHEY, CDR2 SMNVEV (reference sequence). After removal of 3 bases from V and 5 bases from J, the junction contained 20 bases not matched to a gene. CDR3 residues: CASSFLLRSWTGAVDEQYV. Here the CDR3 DNA reads TGTGCCAGCAGTTTTTTGTTGCGCTCTTGGACAGGGGCTGTGGACGAGCAGTACGTC.

This clonotype was found many times. The gene calls are TRBV7-6 and TRBJ2-3, with no clear D. Germline CDR1 reads SGHVS; CDR2 reads FNYEAQ. This CDR3 is 13 amino acids long. Between the trimmed V and J ends, which lost 3 bases and 4 bases, there was a span of 8 bases. In DNA, the CDR3 is TGTGCCAGCAGCTTGAAACTTGCAGATACGCAGTATTTT. Its translation is CASSLKLADTQYF.

J is TRBJ2-7 and V is TRBV19; 7 nucleotides match TRBD2. This CDR3 is built from 13 residues. Germline values: CDR1 LNHDA, CDR2 SQIVND (reference sequence). CDR3 bases: TGTGCCAGTAAGGTTCGGGGGGATCGGTCCTTACAGGTC. Residues: CASKVRGDRSLQV.

This clonotype turned up a few times. V usage is TRBV7-9 and J usage is TRBJ2-3; the match to TRBD2 covers 8 bases. The CDR3 loop spans 16 amino acids. Looked up from germline, CDR1 is SEHNR and CDR2 is FQNEAQ (reference sequence). Unmatched junction bases numbered 12, after V lost 5 bases and J lost 5 bases. The DNA of the CDR3 is TGTGCCAGCAGCGTTAGCGGGACCAATGGTGGAGATACGCAGTATTTT. It specifies CASSVSGTNGGDTQYF.

This clonotype has only a few counts. V is TRBV5-4 and J is TRBJ1-2; TRBD1 matches 11 bases. The V and J ends lost 1 base and 7 bases, in that order; junction bases with no gene match: 6. There are 15 residues in the CDR3. CDR1 is SGHNT, CDR2 YYREEE, per germline (reference sequence). This chain's CDR3 is CASSLPTGQGGGYTF. The DNA for the CDR3 is TGTGCCAGCAGCTTGCCTACGGGACAGGGGGGTGGCTACACCTTC.

V is TRBV5-4 and J is TRBJ2-7; no firm D call. The germline gives CDR1 SGHNT, CDR2 YYREEE (reference sequence). This CDR3 region has 12 residues. Trimming cost V 0 bases and J 5 bases, with 6 bases left between them. CDR3 region: CASSLDRNEQYV. CDR3 sequence (DNA): TGTGCCAGCAGCTTGGACAGAAACGAGCAGTACGTC.